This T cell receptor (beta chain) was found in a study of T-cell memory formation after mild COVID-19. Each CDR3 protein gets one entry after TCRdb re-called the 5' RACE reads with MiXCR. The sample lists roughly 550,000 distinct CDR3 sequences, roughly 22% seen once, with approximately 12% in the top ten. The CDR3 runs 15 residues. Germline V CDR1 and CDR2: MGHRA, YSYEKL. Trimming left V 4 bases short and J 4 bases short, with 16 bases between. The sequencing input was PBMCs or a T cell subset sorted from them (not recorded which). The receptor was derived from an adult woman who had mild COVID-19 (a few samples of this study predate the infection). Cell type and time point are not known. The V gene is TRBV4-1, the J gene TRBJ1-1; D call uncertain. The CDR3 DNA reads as TGCGCCAGCAGCCCGGGAGGAGGGCGGGCCACTGAAGCTTTCTTT. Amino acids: CASSPGGGRATEAFF.